These 23 T cell receptor beta chains originate from one sample sequenced in a study of T cell responses to AZD1222 COVID-19 vaccine. Repertoires were generated with immunoSEQ multiplex PCR, while TCRdb's copy carries only in-frame clones and drops some. The sample contains tens of thousands of clones, 80% of which appear only once. This sample comprised peripheral blood, obtained 28 days after the second AZD1222 dose. These receptors came from an adult who received the AZD1222 COVID-19 vaccine.

This rearrangement joins TRBV19 to TRBJ1-6; 7 bases match TRBD1. Germline V gene sequence: CDR1 LNHDA, CDR2 SQIVND (reference sequence). J lost 13 bases, V lost 5 bases, and 11 bases had no gene match. The CDR3 consists of 14 residues. The CDR3 loop is CASSSRQGGFPLHF. CDR3 DNA: TGTGCCAGTAGTTCCCGACAGGGAGGGTTCCCCCTCCACTTT.

J is TRBJ2-2 and V is TRBV6-5; D remains unclear. The ends were cut back, 5 bases at V and 7 bases at J, with 8 bases in the middle. This CDR3 contains 12 residues. The germline CDR1 and CDR2 sequences are MNHEY and SVGAGI. The CDR3 sequence is CASSPLGGELFF. DNA of the CDR3: TGTGCCAGCAGTCCCCTGGGCGGGGAGCTGTTTTTT.

V is TRBV7-2 and J is TRBJ1-2, with unresolved D. The germline CDR1 and CDR2 sequences are SGHTA and FQGNSA. The CDR3 has 14 amino acids. Trimming took 1 base from V and 2 from J, leaving 8 bases between them. The CDR3 coding sequence is TGTGCCAGCAGCTTAGGGGTGGGGAACTATGGCTACACCTTC. Translation gives CASSLGVGNYGYTF.

The gene calls are TRBV6-2 or TRBV6-3 and TRBJ2-5; TRBD2 agrees at 8 bases. This CDR3 is 16 amino acids long. Germline V gene data show CDR1 as MNHEY and CDR2 as SVGEGT. Trimming cost V 2 bases and J 5 bases; bases outside gene matches: 10. CDR3 DNA sequence: TGTGCCAGCAGTTACCCGGGGGGGGGCGTGATGGAGACCCAGTACTTC. Amino acid sequence: CASSYPGGGVMETQYF.

The chain carries TRBV27 and TRBJ1-6; tentative D call: TRBD1 (5 bases). CDR1 is MNHEY, CDR2 SMNVEV, per germline (reference sequence). V lost 3 bases and J 0 bases, leaving 12 bases between the germline ends. There are 17 residues in the CDR3. The CDR3 is CASSLSTASSYNSPLHF. CDR3 in DNA: TGTGCCAGCAGTTTGTCGACAGCGAGCTCCTATAATTCACCCCTCCACTTT.

V and J are TRBV19 and TRBJ1-1; D gene uncertain. This CDR3 spans 13 amino acids. The ends were cut back, 4 bases at V and 1 base at J, with 7 bases in the middle. Germline CDR1 reads LNHDA; CDR2 reads SQIVND (reference sequence). In nucleotides, the CDR3 is TGTGCCAGTAGTAACCCAGGGAACACTGAAGCTTTCTTT. Translated, it gives CASSNPGNTEAFF. The variable domain in full, with the rest retrieved from reference TRBV19 and TRBJ1-1, is DGGITQSPKYLFRKEGQNVTLSCEQNLNHDAMYWYRQDPGQGLRLIYYSQIVNDFQKGDIAEGYSVSREKKESFPLTVTSAQKNPTAFYLCASSNPGNTEAFFGQGTRLTVV.

Worth noting for this clone: The same CDR3 also results from other DNA sequences found in this sample. J is TRBJ1-2 and V is TRBV11-2; D is possibly TRBD1 (5 bases). Trimming shortened V by 1 base and J by 4 bases, and 7 bases separated the two germline ends. Germline loops: CDR1 SGHAT, CDR2 FQNNGV. CDR3 length equals 13 residues. The CDR3 DNA sequence: TGTGCCAGCAGCTTAGGACAGATCTATGGCTACACCTTC. Protein sequence: CASSLGQIYGYTF. The entire variable domain, with the rest obtained from reference TRBV11-2 and TRBJ1-2, is as follows: EAGVAQSPRYKIIEKRQSVAFWCNPISGHATLYWYQQILGQGPKLLIQFQNNGVVDDSQLPKDRFSAERLKGVDSTLKIQPAKLEDSAVYLCASSLGQIYGYTFGSGTRLTVV.

V is TRBV27 and J is TRBJ1-6; D unclear. CDR1 MNHEY and CDR2 SMNVEV come from the germline V gene (reference sequence). CDR3 length: 18 amino acids. Trimming took 0 bases from V and 2 from J, leaving 14 bases between them. The CDR3 loop reads CASSLSIDQRTYNSPLHF. The DNA of the CDR3 is TGTGCCAGCAGTTTATCAATTGACCAGAGGACCTATAATTCACCCCTCCACTTT.

The chain employs TRBV20-1 and TRBJ2-7; D is undetermined. The CDR3 covers 11 residues. Germline CDR1 reads DFQATT; CDR2 reads SNEGSKA (reference sequence). V was clipped by 4 bases and J by 2 bases, with 6 bases between them. The CDR3 region has the DNA TGCAGTGCTATTGTAACCTACGAGCAGTACTTC. Its translation: CSAIVTYEQYF.

In this sample, this clone turned up a few times. The V gene is TRBV9, the J gene TRBJ1-6; no firm D call. V was cut by 3 bases and J by 5 bases, with 9 bases left in between. Germline CDR1 reads SGDLS; CDR2 reads YYNGEE. This CDR3 is built from 14 residues. CDR3 sequence: CASSEAGDNSPLHF. The CDR3 bases are TGTGCCAGCAGCGAGGCAGGAGATAATTCACCCCTCCACTTT.

V and J are TRBV19 and TRBJ1-5, with a tentative D call TRBD1 (6 bases). Germline CDR1 LNHDA, CDR2 SQIVND (reference sequence). V was cut by 9 bases and J by 4 bases, with 19 bases left in between. The CDR3 is made up of 15 amino acids. In DNA form, the CDR3 reads TGTGCCAGCAACGACGATTTCACAGGGAATCAGCCCCAGCATTTT. Amino acid sequence: CASNDDFTGNQPQHF.

This CDR3 reads CASTTGGNTEAFF. The CDR3 coding sequence is TGTGCCAGCACGACAGGGGGGAACACTGAAGCTTTCTTT. The chain couples TRBV6-6 to TRBJ1-1; 9 nucleotides match TRBD1. The CDR3 loop spans 13 amino acids. In germline, CDR1 is MNHNY, CDR2 SVGAGI (reference sequence). V trimming: 7 bases; J trimming: 1 base; junction bases outside the gene matches: 1.

V usage is TRBV27 and J usage is TRBJ1-6; TRBD1 might be the D (5 bases). Germline V gene sequence: CDR1 MNHEY, CDR2 SMNVEV (reference sequence). Between the trimmed V and J ends, which lost 6 bases and 0 bases, there was a span of 18 bases. This CDR3 spans 18 amino acids. The CDR3 protein is CASSRGRLGSSYNSPLHF. The CDR3, as DNA: TGTGCCAGCAGCCGGGGGAGGTTGGGGAGCTCCTATAATTCACCCCTCCACTTT.

The chain uses TRBV30 and TRBJ2-5; D uncertain. The V gene's germline CDR1 is GTSNPN and CDR2 SVGIG (reference sequence). This CDR3 has 12 residues. The ends were cut back, 0 bases at V and 3 bases at J, with 5 bases in the middle. The CDR3 sequence is CAWSVPEETQYF. The CDR3 nucleotides read TGTGCCTGGAGTGTACCAGAAGAGACCCAGTACTTC.

This sequence joins TRBV29-1 and TRBJ1-2; D remains unclear. V shed 4 bases and J shed 7 bases, with 4 bases lying between them. Germline CDR1 is SQVTM and CDR2 is ANQGSEA. This CDR3 has 9 residues. The CDR3 sequence: CSVAGGYTF. The CDR3 DNA follows: TGCAGCGTTGCTGGTGGCTACACCTTC.

The rearrangement joins TRBV7-9 to TRBJ2-1, with 11 bases identical to TRBD2. V gave up 0 bases and J gave up 1 base; unmatched junction bases: 5. The CDR3 is 18 residues long. Germline CDR1 SEHNR, CDR2 FQNEAQ (reference sequence). CDR3 sequence (DNA): TGTGCCAGCAGCTTAGCTCTGGGACTAGCGGCTTCCTACAATGAGCAGTTCTTC. It translates to CASSLALGLAASYNEQFF.

This clone was detected once. The J gene is TRBJ1-2, the V gene TRBV3-1 (or the pseudogene TRBV3-2), with D uncertain. CDR1 and CDR2 (germline): LGHDT, YNNKEL (reference sequence). Deletions cut 1 base from V and 7 bases from J, with 13 bases between. The length of the CDR3 is 14 residues. CDR3 in DNA: TGTGCCAGCAGCCAAGCTGTGGCCTTCAGTGGCTACACCTTC. Translating it yields CASSQAVAFSGYTF.

The sample holds a few counts of this clone. V is TRBV5-6 and J is TRBJ1-3; D is possibly TRBD1 (6 bases). Per the germline V gene, CDR1 is SGHDT and CDR2 is YYEEEE. V was pared by 1 base and J by 0 bases, with 17 bases between. The CDR3 has 18 residues. The DNA of the CDR3 is TGTGCCAGCAGCTTGAAAACAGGGTTGGACTTCTCTGGAAACACCATATATTTT. It translates to CASSLKTGLDFSGNTIYF.

This clone appeared a few times. The V gene is TRBV7-9, the J gene TRBJ1-1; no definite D call. The germline V and J ends were trimmed by 6 bases and 7 bases, with 21 bases remaining between them. In germline, CDR1 is SEHNR, CDR2 FQNEAQ (reference sequence). There are 15 residues in the CDR3. This chain's CDR3 is CASRRPGLQTNEAFF. The CDR3, as DNA: TGTGCCAGCAGACGACCGGGCCTCCAGACAAATGAAGCTTTCTTT.

The rearrangement uses TRBV2 and TRBJ1-5; 9 bases fit TRBD1. The CDR3 runs 16 residues. Germline V gene data show CDR1 as SNHLY and CDR2 as FYNNEI. V shed 3 bases and J 3 bases; nucleotides not matched to a gene: 6. The CDR3 loop reads CASSDRTGAYNQPQHF. CDR3 DNA: TGTGCCAGCAGTGACCGGACAGGGGCCTACAATCAGCCCCAGCATTTT.

The chain uses TRBV28 and TRBJ1-3; the D is unclear. The CDR3 consists of 13 residues. The V and J ends lost 10 bases and 2 bases respectively, with 12 bases between them. The germline CDR1 and CDR2 sequences are MDHEN and SYDVKM. The CDR3 is CATRVQAGNTIYF. The CDR3 DNA sequence: TGTGCCACCCGCGTGCAGGCTGGAAACACCATATATTTT.

Worth noting for this clone: Additional DNA sequences in this sample encode the identical CDR3. The rearrangement links TRBV3-1 (or the pseudogene TRBV3-2) to TRBJ2-7; no reliable D call. Germline V lookup: CDR1 LGHDT, CDR2 YNNKEL (reference sequence). V was pared by 1 base and J by 3 bases, with 4 bases between. This CDR3 contains 12 residues. CDR3 loop: CASSQVSYEQYF. The CDR3 bases are TGTGCCAGCAGCCAAGTTAGCTACGAGCAGTACTTC.

This chain uses TRBV5-1 with TRBJ2-3, with TRBD2 as a possible D gene (7 bases). The CDR3 runs 15 residues. Between the trimmed V and J ends, which lost 4 bases and 0 bases, there was a span of 12 bases. Looked up from germline, CDR1 is SGHRS and CDR2 is YFSETQ. The CDR3: CASSTKGGSTDTQYF. CDR3 coding DNA: TGCGCCAGCAGCACGAAGGGGGGGAGCACAGATACGCAGTATTTT.